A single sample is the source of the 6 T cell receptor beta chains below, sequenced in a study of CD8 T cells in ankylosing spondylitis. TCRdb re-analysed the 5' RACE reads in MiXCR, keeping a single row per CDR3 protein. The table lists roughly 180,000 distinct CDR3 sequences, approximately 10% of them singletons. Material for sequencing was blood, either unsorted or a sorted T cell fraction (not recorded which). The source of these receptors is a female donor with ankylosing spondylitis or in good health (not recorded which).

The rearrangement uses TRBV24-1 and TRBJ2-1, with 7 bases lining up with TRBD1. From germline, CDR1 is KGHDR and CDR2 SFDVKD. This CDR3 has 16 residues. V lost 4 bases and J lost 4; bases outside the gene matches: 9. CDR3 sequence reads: CATSDTRDSLYNEQFF. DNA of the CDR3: TGTGCCACCAGTGACACTAGGGACAGTCTATACAATGAGCAGTTCTTC.

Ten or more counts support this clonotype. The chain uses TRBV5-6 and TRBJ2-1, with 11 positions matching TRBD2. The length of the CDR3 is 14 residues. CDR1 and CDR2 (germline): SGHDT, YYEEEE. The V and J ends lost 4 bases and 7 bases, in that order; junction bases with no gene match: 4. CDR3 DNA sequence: TGTGCCAGCAGCCTAGCGGGAGGAAGAAATGAGCAGTTCTTC. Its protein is CASSLAGGRNEQFF.

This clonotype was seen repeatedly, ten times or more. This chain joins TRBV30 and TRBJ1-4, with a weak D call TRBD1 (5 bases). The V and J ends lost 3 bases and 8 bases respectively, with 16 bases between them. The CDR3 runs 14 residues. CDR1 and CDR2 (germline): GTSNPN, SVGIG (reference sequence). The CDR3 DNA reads TGTGCCTGGAGCGCTCAGGGCATTCGGGAAAAACTGTTTTTT. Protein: CAWSAQGIREKLFF.

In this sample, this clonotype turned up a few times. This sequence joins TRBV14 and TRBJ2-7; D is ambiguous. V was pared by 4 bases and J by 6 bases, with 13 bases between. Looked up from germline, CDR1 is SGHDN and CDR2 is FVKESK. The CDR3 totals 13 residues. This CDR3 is CASSPGTSAEQYF. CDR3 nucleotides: TGTGCCAGCAGCCCCGGAACGAGCGCCGAGCAGTACTTC. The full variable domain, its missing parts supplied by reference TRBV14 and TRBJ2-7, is EAGVTQFPSHSVIEKGQTVTLRCDPISGHDNLYWYRRVMGKEIKFLLHFVKESKQDESGMPNNRFLAERTGGTYSTLKVQPAELEDSGVYFCASSPGTSAEQYFGPGTRLTVT.

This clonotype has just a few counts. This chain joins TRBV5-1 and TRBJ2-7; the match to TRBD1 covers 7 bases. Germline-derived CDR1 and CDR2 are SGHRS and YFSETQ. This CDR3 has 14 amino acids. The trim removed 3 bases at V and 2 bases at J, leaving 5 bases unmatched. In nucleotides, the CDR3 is TGCGCCAGCAGCTCTGGGGACAGTACCTACGAGCAGTACTTC. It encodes CASSSGDSTYEQYF.

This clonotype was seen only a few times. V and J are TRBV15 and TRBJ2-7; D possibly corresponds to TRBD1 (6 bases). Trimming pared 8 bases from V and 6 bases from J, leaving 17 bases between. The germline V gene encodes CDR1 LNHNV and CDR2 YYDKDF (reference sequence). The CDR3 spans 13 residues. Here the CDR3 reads CATAADRLSEQYF. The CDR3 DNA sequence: TGTGCCACCGCGGCGGACAGATTAAGCGAGCAGTACTTC.